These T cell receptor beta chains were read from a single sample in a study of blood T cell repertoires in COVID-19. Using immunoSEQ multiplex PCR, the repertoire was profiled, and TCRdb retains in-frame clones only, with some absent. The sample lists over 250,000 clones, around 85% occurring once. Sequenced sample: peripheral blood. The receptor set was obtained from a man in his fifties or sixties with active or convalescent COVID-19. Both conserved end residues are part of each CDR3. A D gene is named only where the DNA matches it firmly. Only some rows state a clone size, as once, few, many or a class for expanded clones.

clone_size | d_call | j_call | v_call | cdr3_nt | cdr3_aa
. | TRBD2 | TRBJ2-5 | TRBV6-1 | TGTGCCAGCAGTGATGGGACTAGGGTGGAGACCCAGTACTTC | CASSDGTRVETQYF
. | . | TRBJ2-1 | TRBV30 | TGTGCCTGGAGTGGGTCCGCCAGTGAGCAGTTCTTC | CAWSGSASEQFF
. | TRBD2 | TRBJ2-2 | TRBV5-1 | TGCGCCAGCAAGAGAGTGGGTGGGACTATGGTGACCGGGGAGCTGTTTTTT | CASKRVGGTMVTGELFF
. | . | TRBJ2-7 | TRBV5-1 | TGCGCCAGCAGCTTATCAGGGGCCCGCCCGGCCGAGCAGTACTTC | CASSLSGARPAEQYF
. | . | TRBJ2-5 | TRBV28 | TGTGCCAGCAGGGAAGGGACAAAAGAGACCCAGTACTTC | CASREGTKETQYF
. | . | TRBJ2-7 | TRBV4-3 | TGCGCCAGCAGCCAAGATGTGTGGACATCGATGAGCTCCTACGAGCAGTACTTC | CASSQDVWTSMSSYEQYF
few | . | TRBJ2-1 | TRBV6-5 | TGTGCCAGTTCGACCCGGAGAGACAATGAGCAGTTCTTC | CASSTRRDNEQFF
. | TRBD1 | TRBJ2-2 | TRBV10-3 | TGTGCCATCAGTCCCCGGCAGGGGGCCGGGGAGCTGTTTTTT | CAISPRQGAGELFF
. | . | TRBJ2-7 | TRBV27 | TGTGCCAGCAGTTTCGGGGGTGGTTACGAGCAGTACTTC | CASSFGGGYEQYF
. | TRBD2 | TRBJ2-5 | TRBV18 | TGTGCCAGCTCACCAACTAGCGGGAGCCAAGAGACCCAGTACTTC | CASSPTSGSQETQYF
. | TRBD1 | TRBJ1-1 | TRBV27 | TGTGCCAGCAGTTCCCAAGGGACAGCCACTGAAGCTTTCTTT | CASSSQGTATEAFF
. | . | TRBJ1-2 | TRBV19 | TGTGCCAGTAGTATGCGCCAAGCTCAAACTTCTCACTATGGCTACACCTTC | CASSMRQAQTSHYGYTF
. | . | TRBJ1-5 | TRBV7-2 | TGTGCCAGCAGCTGGACAGTTGGGTATAGCAATCAGCCCCAGCATTTT | CASSWTVGYSNQPQHF
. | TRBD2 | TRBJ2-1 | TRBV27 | TGTGCCAGCAGTTTATCGAGCGGGAATGAAAAGTTCTTC | CASSLSSGNEKFF
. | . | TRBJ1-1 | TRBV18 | TGTGCCAGCTCACCAGAGGCAGGGGTTGTCGGCACTGAAGCTTTCTTT | CASSPEAGVVGTEAFF
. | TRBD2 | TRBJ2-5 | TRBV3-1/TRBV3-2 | TGTGCCAGCAGCGGGGAGCGGGAGTACGAGACCCAGTACTTC | CASSGEREYETQYF
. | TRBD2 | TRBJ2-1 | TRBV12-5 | TGTGCTAGTGGTTTGGCGTTACTAGCGGGAGGAGCCAATGAGCAGTTCTTC | CASGLALLAGGANEQFF
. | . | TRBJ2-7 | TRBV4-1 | TGCGCCAGCGGGGTGGACAGCTCCTACGAGCAGTACTTC | CASGVDSSYEQYF
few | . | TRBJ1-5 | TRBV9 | TGTGCCAGCAGCGTAGGTGGGCTGCCCAATCAGCCCCAGCATTTT | CASSVGGLPNQPQHF
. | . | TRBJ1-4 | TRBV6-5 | TGTGCCAGCAGTACACTCCGGGGGGTTGAAAAACTGTTTTTT | CASSTLRGVEKLFF
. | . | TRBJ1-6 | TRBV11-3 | TGTGCCAGCAGCTTAGATCGGAATTCACCCCTCCACTTT | CASSLDRNSPLHF
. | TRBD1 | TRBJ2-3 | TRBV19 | TGTGCCAGTAGCACGGGACAGGGGAGGGCAGATACGCAGTATTTT | CASSTGQGRADTQYF
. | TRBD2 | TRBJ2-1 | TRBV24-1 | TGTGCCACCAGTGAGGCGGGAGGCTATGAGCAGTTCTTC | CATSEAGGYEQFF
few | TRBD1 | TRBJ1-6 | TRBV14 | TGTGCCAGCAGCCAAGAGCGAGGGGGCCGGTCACCCCTCCACTTT | CASSQERGGRSPLHF
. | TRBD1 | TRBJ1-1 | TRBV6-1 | TGTGCCAGCAGTGCAGGGGGAGGCATCATGAACACTGAAGCTTTCTTT | CASSAGGGIMNTEAFF
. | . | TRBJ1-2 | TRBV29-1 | TGCAGCGTTGACCCCCAGGGCGATAACTATGGCTACACCTTC | CSVDPQGDNYGYTF
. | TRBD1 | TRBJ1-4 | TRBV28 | TGTGCCAGCAGTCCCACCCAGGGGGCCGTTAATGAAAAACTGTTTTTT | CASSPTQGAVNEKLFF
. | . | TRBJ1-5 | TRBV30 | TGTGCCTGGAGAAAACAGGGAAGGGGTCAGCCCCAGCATTTT | CAWRKQGRGQPQHF
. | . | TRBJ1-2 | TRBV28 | TGTGCCAGCAGTTTTCTGGGGAGAAACTATGGCTACACCTTC | CASSFLGRNYGYTF
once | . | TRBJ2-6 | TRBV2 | TGTGCCAGCCACTGGGAGGCAGGCGGTTTGGGGGCCAACGTCCTGACTTTC | CASHWEAGGLGANVLTF
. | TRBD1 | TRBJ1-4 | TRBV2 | TGTGCCAGCAGTTTAGCGAGGGACAGGGTTGAAAAACTGTTTTTT | CASSLARDRVEKLFF
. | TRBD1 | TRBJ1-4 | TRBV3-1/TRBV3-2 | TGTGCCAGCAGCCAACTTTCAGGGGGTCTTGAAAAACTGTTTTTT | CASSQLSGGLEKLFF
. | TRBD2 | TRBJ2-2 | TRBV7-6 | TGTGCCAGCAGCTTACCCCCTAGCGGGACGGCCGGGGAGCTGTTTTTT | CASSLPPSGTAGELFF
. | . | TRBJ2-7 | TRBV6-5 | TGTGCCAGCAGAGCCGCAGGGACACACTCCTACGAGCAGTACTTC | CASRAAGTHSYEQYF
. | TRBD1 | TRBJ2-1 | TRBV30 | TGTGCCTGGACCGTACAGGGGGCGGTGATCAATGAGCAGTTCTTC | CAWTVQGAVINEQFF
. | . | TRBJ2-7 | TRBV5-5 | TGTGCCAGCAGCTTGGGTGACAGTCCCTACGAGCAGTACTTC | CASSLGDSPYEQYF
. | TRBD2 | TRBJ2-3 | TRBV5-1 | TGCGCCAGCAGCTTGGATCCTAGCGGGAGTTATACGCAGTATTTT | CASSLDPSGSYTQYF
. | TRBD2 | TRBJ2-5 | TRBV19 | TGTGCCAGTAGCCCTGGACTAGCGGGAGGGAGAGAGACCCAGTACTTC | CASSPGLAGGRETQYF
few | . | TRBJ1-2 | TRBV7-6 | TGTGCCAGCAGCCCAACCGGACAGTTAACCGCCTACACCTTC | CASSPTGQLTAYTF